This section outlines one T cell receptor beta chain sequence together with its context. This sample was included in a study of T cell responses to AZD1222 COVID-19 vaccine. V was trimmed by 4 bases and J by 2 bases, leaving 6 bases between them. The CDR3 has 13 residues. Germline CDR1 reads SGHVS; CDR2 reads FQNEAQ. The table came from immunoSEQ multiplex PCR; TCRdb's copy has only in-frame clones and leaves some out. This sample yields some 86,000 clones, of which 70% to 85% are seen a single time; 21% belongs to the top ten. The rearrangement joins TRBV7-8 to TRBJ1-5; D is undetermined. Source: peripheral blood, taken on day 0 of AZD1222 vaccination. This TCR came from an adult in good health. For the CDR3, the DNA is TGTGCCAGCAGCTACACGGGCAATCAGCCCCAGCATTTT. Translated, it gives CASSYTGNQPQHF.